These 31 T cell receptor beta chains came from one sample sequenced in a study of T-cell reconstitution after alpha-beta-depleted transplantation in children. It was with unique molecular identifiers that the TCRbeta library was prepared. TCRdb redid the calling of the PCR reads with MiXCR, one entry per CDR3 protein. The sample lists over 150,000 distinct CDR3 sequences, roughly 6.3% occurring once. The sample here was PBMCs, taken before TCRalphabeta/CD19-depleted stem cell transplant. The receptors were sampled from a girl less than two years old with combined immunodeficiency, due to receive a stem cell transplant.

This clonotype was seen many times. The chain carries TRBV11-2 and TRBJ2-2, with 7 bases fitting TRBD2. The CDR3 is 15 amino acids. The J segment lost 4 bases and the V segment lost 8 bases, leaving 10 bases of the junction unmatched. Germline V CDR1 and CDR2: SGHAT, FQNNGV. In DNA form, the CDR3 reads TGTGCCAGCGGGCGAGGACTAGGACGCACCGGGGAGCTGTTTTTT. Encoded protein: CASGRGLGRTGELFF.

This clonotype was picked up many times. V usage is TRBV7-9 and J usage is TRBJ2-2; the match to TRBD2 covers 8 bases. The CDR3 contains 15 residues. V lost 7 bases to trimming and J lost 2 bases; unmatched junction nucleotides: 6. Germline CDR1 reads SEHNR; CDR2 reads FQNEAQ (reference sequence). CDR3 nucleotide sequence: TGTGCCAGCACCGCAGCGGGGGCCAACACCGGGGAGCTGTTTTTT. This codes for CASTAAGANTGELFF.

This clonotype was seen ten or more times. The chain is built from TRBV28 and TRBJ2-2, with 14 bases aligning to TRBD2. The CDR3 covers 15 residues. The junction had 2 bases not matched to a gene; V was cut back by 6 bases and J by 5 bases. The germline CDR1 and CDR2 sequences are MDHEN and SYDVKM. In DNA, the CDR3 is TGTGCCAGCAGGGGGACTAGCGGGAGAACCGGGGAGCTGTTTTTT. Its protein product is CASRGTSGRTGELFF. The full variable domain, in which reference TRBV28 and TRBJ2-2 provide the parts outside the CDR3, is DVKVTQSSRYLVKRTGEKVFLECVQDMDHENMFWYRQDPGLGLRLIYFSYDVKMKEKGDIPEGYSVSREKKERFSLILESASTNQTSMYLCASRGTSGRTGELFFGEGSRLTVL.

In its sample, this clonotype was seen many times. The J gene is TRBJ1-2, the V gene TRBV29-1, with D uncertain. V gave up 1 base and J gave up 4 bases, with 10 bases separating them. CDR3 size: 13 residues. The germline V gene has CDR1 SQVTM and CDR2 ANQGSEA. CDR3 sequence reads: CSVEVTYSYGYTF. The CDR3 nucleotides are TGCAGCGTTGAAGTTACCTACAGCTATGGCTACACCTTC.

This clonotype was seen many times. V is TRBV10-3 and J is TRBJ2-2; D is unresolved. CDR1 ENHRY and CDR2 SYGVKD come from the germline V gene. This CDR3 contains 15 residues. V was cut by 2 bases and J by 6 bases, with 13 bases left in between. The CDR3 protein is CAISETLGIAGELFF. The CDR3, as DNA: TGTGCCATCAGTGAGACACTGGGGATAGCCGGGGAGCTGTTTTTT.

This chain joins TRBV4-1 and TRBJ1-2; D might be TRBD1 (6 bases). This CDR3 region has 18 residues. V was cut by 6 bases and J by 3 bases, with 26 bases left in between. Germline loops: CDR1 MGHRA, CDR2 YSYEKL. The DNA of the CDR3 is TGCGCCAGCAGTGCTCTACTCTACCCGACAGGCGTTTACTATGGCTACACCTTC. Its protein is CASSALLYPTGVYYGYTF.

Regarding this clonotype: A junction boundary mismatches the germline segment, possibly from a read error. The rearrangement links TRBV7-8 to TRBJ2-7; 7 bases are shared with TRBD2. CDR1 SGHVS and CDR2 FQNEAQ come from the germline V gene. This CDR3 is built from 15 residues. CDR3 sequence: CASNLAGDYSYEQYF. The CDR3 DNA reads as TGTGCCAGCAACTTAGCCGGGGACTACTCCTACGAGCAGTACTTC.

Ten or more counts support this clonotype. J is TRBJ2-1 and V is TRBV6-1; 10 bases map to TRBD1. This CDR3 spans 15 amino acids. Germline-derived CDR1 and CDR2 are MNHNS and SASEGT. The V segment lost 6 bases and the J segment 9 bases; nucleotides outside the gene matches: 11. CDR3 loop: CASRHPDRGPSEQFF. As DNA, the CDR3 is TGTGCCAGCAGACATCCAGACAGGGGGCCCAGTGAGCAGTTCTTC.

This clonotype was recorded many times. This sequence joins TRBV4-1 and TRBJ1-5; D remains unclear. Germline CDR1 and CDR2: MGHRA and YSYEKL. This CDR3 comprises 17 residues. V shed 6 bases and J shed 0 bases, with 18 bases lying between them. As DNA, the CDR3 is TGCGCCAGCAGTCTCCAATCGTCAGAGAATAGCAATCAGCCCCAGCATTTT. Encoded protein: CASSLQSSENSNQPQHF.

This clonotype was picked up many times. This sequence joins TRBV4-3 and TRBJ2-1, with D maybe TRBD1 (6 bases). Germline V lookup: CDR1 LGHNA, CDR2 YSLEER. CDR3 length: 13 amino acids. Trimming pared 4 bases from V and 8 bases from J, leaving 12 bases between. The CDR3 DNA follows: TGCGCCAGCAGCCTTATCGGGACACATGAGCAGTTCTTC. This codes for CASSLIGTHEQFF.

This clonotype was counted ten times or more. This chain links TRBV27 with TRBJ2-7, with 7 positions matching TRBD2. V lost 3 bases, J lost 11 bases, and 10 bases stayed unmatched. This CDR3 contains 13 residues. The germline CDR1 and CDR2 sequences are MNHEY and SMNVEV (reference sequence). As DNA, the CDR3 is TGTGCCAGCAGTTTGGCTGCGCTAGCGGACGAGTACTTC. Its protein product is CASSLAALADEYF.

This sequence joins TRBV4-1 and TRBJ1-6; D ambiguous. Trimming shortened V by 4 bases and J by 7 bases, and 20 bases separated the two germline ends. CDR3 length equals 17 residues. Germline values: CDR1 MGHRA, CDR2 YSYEKL. CDR3 in amino acids: CASSRPFGPGKNSPLHF. As DNA, the CDR3 is TGCGCCAGCAGCCGCCCCTTTGGTCCAGGCAAAAATTCACCCCTCCACTTT.

In this sample, this clonotype turned up many times. This chain links TRBV12-3 or TRBV12-4 with TRBJ2-7; D is unresolved. The germline V and J ends were trimmed by 6 bases and 3 bases, with 12 bases remaining between them. The CDR3 consists of 13 residues. CDR3 residues: CASSPSAFYEQYF. The CDR3 region has the DNA TGTGCCAGCAGCCCCAGTGCGTTCTACGAGCAGTACTTC.

This clonotype was recorded at least ten times. The chain employs TRBV12-3 or TRBV12-4 and TRBJ1-1; 7 bases are a match to TRBD1. The length of the CDR3 is 16 residues. The trim removed 4 bases at V and 0 bases at J, leaving 8 bases unmatched. The CDR3 is CASSSGTEKMNTEAFF. The CDR3, as DNA: TGTGCCAGCAGTTCGGGGACAGAGAAAATGAACACTGAAGCTTTCTTT.

In this sample, this clonotype turned up many times. This chain uses TRBV6-1 with TRBJ2-1; D unclear. Trimming cost V 2 bases and J 12 bases, with 20 bases left between them. Germline CDR1 is MNHNS and CDR2 is SASEGT. This CDR3 spans 15 amino acids. The CDR3 DNA reads as TGTGCCAGCAGTGAAAGGGAAAAAAAATCCCCTTGGCAGTTCTTC. It specifies CASSEREKKSPWQFF.

This clonotype has a count of ten or more. J is TRBJ2-2 and V is TRBV27, with D hard to call. Germline V gene sequence: CDR1 MNHEY, CDR2 SMNVEV (reference sequence). V was cut by 6 bases and J by 2 bases, with 10 bases left in between. This CDR3 contains 14 residues. In DNA form, the CDR3 reads TGTGCCAGCAGAAGGGTTCTTAACACCGGGGAGCTGTTTTTT. Translated: CASRRVLNTGELFF.

A remark on this clonotype: A much bigger clone sits one base away, suggesting this may be a read error. The genes are TRBV14 and TRBJ2-7; D uncertain. CDR3 length: 14 amino acids. Per the germline V gene, CDR1 is SGHDN and CDR2 is FVKESK. The CDR3 loop is CAGSLPGAAYEQYF. The CDR3 coding sequence is TGTGCCGGCAGCCTTCCGGGTGCTGCCTACGAGCAGTACTTC.

This clonotype was counted at least ten times. As DNA, the CDR3 is TGTGCCAGCACCGGGGACAGATACACTGAAGCTTTCTTT. Protein sequence: CASTGDRYTEAFF. This sequence joins TRBV12-3 or TRBV12-4 and TRBJ1-1, with 7 bases that match TRBD1. V was pared by 7 bases and J by 3 bases, with 5 bases of the junction left unmatched. The CDR3 runs to 13 residues.

The chain combines TRBV7-8 with TRBJ2-7; 9 nucleotides line up with TRBD2. Germline-derived CDR1 and CDR2 are SGHVS and FQNEAQ. V shed 5 bases, J shed 3 bases, and the junction held 5 bases outside the gene matches. The CDR3 has 14 residues. CDR3 in DNA: TGTGCCAGCAGCATGGGACTAGCTCTCTACGAGCAGTACTTC. This gives the protein CASSMGLALYEQYF.

This clonotype was seen more than once but under ten times. The chain recombines TRBV7-6 with TRBJ1-6; 7 bases are a match to TRBD1. Looked up from germline, CDR1 is SGHVS and CDR2 is FNYEAQ. V shed 2 bases, J shed 10 bases, and the junction held 11 bases outside the gene matches. This CDR3 is built from 16 residues. The CDR3 loop is CASSLREGAGGSPLHF. The CDR3 region has the DNA TGTGCCAGCAGCTTAAGGGAGGGGGCAGGAGGGTCACCCCTCCACTTT.

This clonotype was counted many times. The chain carries TRBV24-1 and TRBJ1-5, with a tentative D call TRBD1 (5 bases). With 2 bases removed from V and 2 bases from J, the gap between germline ends came to 6 bases. CDR1 KGHDR and CDR2 SFDVKD come from the germline V gene. The CDR3 extends over 14 amino acids. The DNA of the CDR3 is TGTGCCACCAGTGATTGGGACGGCAATCAGCCCCAGCATTTT. As protein: CATSDWDGNQPQHF.

There are many counts of this clonotype. The rearrangement uses TRBV4-2 and TRBJ1-1; 7 bases line up with TRBD1. The CDR3 has 16 amino acids. In germline, CDR1 is LGHNA, CDR2 YNFKEQ. J lost 3 bases, V lost 3 bases, and 10 bases had no gene match. The CDR3, as DNA: TGTGCCAGCAGCCAGGGCCAGTACAGGGGCGACACTGAAGCTTTCTTT. Residues: CASSQGQYRGDTEAFF.

This sequence joins TRBV20-1 and TRBJ2-7, with D hard to call. The germline gives CDR1 DFQATT, CDR2 SNEGSKA (reference sequence). V lost 2 bases and J 4 bases, leaving 15 bases between the germline ends. The CDR3 consists of 14 residues. CDR3 bases: TGCAGTGCTAGACCTTCGGGCAGGATATACGAGCAGTACTTC. This translates into CSARPSGRIYEQYF.

This clonotype was counted at least ten times. The chain employs TRBV10-3 and TRBJ2-1; 7 nucleotides align to TRBD2. With 7 bases clipped from V and 3 bases from J, the junction kept 9 bases outside the gene matches. This CDR3 region has 15 residues. Germline CDR1 is ENHRY and CDR2 is SYGVKD. The DNA for the CDR3 is TGTGCCATCATGACCCCGCGGGAGCGCTACAATGAGCAGTTCTTC. Amino acid sequence: CAIMTPRERYNEQFF.

The CDR3 region is CSVRNNEQYF. The CDR3 bases are TGCAGTGTCAGAAATAACGAGCAGTACTTC. The V call is TRBV20-1, the J call TRBJ2-7; no firm D call. Trimming pared 7 bases from V and 5 bases from J, leaving 9 bases between. This CDR3 has 10 amino acids. Germline-derived CDR1 and CDR2 are DFQATT and SNEGSKA (reference sequence).

The chain uses TRBV28 and TRBJ2-7, with 7 nucleotides matching TRBD2. Germline CDR1 and CDR2: MDHEN and SYDVKM. J gave up 3 bases and V 7 bases, and 9 bases lay outside the gene matches. CDR3 length: 14 amino acids. CDR3 nucleotide sequence: TGTGCCAGCACCTGGGAGGCGGGAGACTACGAGCAGTACTTC. Protein product: CASTWEAGDYEQYF.

This clonotype was picked up many times. The V call is TRBV29-1, the J call TRBJ2-2, with D possibly matching TRBD1 (5 bases). The CDR3 has 13 amino acids. Per the germline V gene, CDR1 is SQVTM and CDR2 is ANQGSEA. V was pared by 5 bases and J by 4 bases, with 11 bases between. CDR3 region: CSVLRARTGELFF. The CDR3 coding sequence is TGCAGCGTTCTCAGGGCACGCACCGGGGAGCTGTTTTTT.

This clonotype was recorded many times. The chain employs TRBV28 and TRBJ2-7, with 14 bases fitting TRBD2. The CDR3 loop spans 17 amino acids. Looked up from germline, CDR1 is MDHEN and CDR2 is SYDVKM. Trimming cost V 6 bases and J 4 bases; bases outside gene matches: 11. The chain's CDR3 is CASSRLQGTSGSYEQYF. In nucleotides, the CDR3 is TGTGCCAGCAGCCGACTCCAGGGGACTAGCGGGAGTTACGAGCAGTACTTC. Variable domain in full (rest from reference TRBV28 and TRBJ2-7): DVKVTQSSRYLVKRTGEKVFLECVQDMDHENMFWYRQDPGLGLRLIYFSYDVKMKEKGDIPEGYSVSREKKERFSLILESASTNQTSMYLCASSRLQGTSGSYEQYFGPGTRLTVT.

In its sample, this clonotype was seen a few times. The chain joins TRBV19 to TRBJ1-2; maybe TRBD1 (5 bases). The ends were cut back, 5 bases at V and 4 bases at J, with 8 bases in the middle. The CDR3 extends over 12 amino acids. Germline CDR1 is LNHDA and CDR2 is SQIVND (reference sequence). CDR3 in DNA: TGTGCCAGTAGTTACCAGGGCTATGGCTACACCTTC. Its translation: CASSYQGYGYTF.

This clonotype was counted at least ten times. The chain combines TRBV24-1 with TRBJ2-7; TRBD1 matches 7 bases. V was pared by 1 base and J by 2 bases, with 7 bases of the junction left unmatched. This CDR3 has 16 residues. The germline gives CDR1 KGHDR, CDR2 SFDVKD. CDR3 sequence reads: CATSDFSPRGTYEQYF. Written as DNA, the CDR3 is TGTGCCACCAGTGATTTCTCCCCCAGGGGGACCTACGAGCAGTACTTC.

This clonotype was counted at least ten times. The rearrangement joins TRBV20-1 to TRBJ2-2, with D tentatively TRBD1 (5 bases). The CDR3 contains 13 residues. Germline values: CDR1 DFQATT, CDR2 SNEGSKA (reference sequence). V shed 3 bases and J shed 3 bases, with 8 bases lying between them. The CDR3 reads CSASFRDTGELFF. In nucleotides, the CDR3 is TGCAGTGCTAGTTTCAGGGACACCGGGGAGCTGTTTTTT.